Detailed here is one T cell receptor (beta chain). Its antigen is not identified. Looked up from germline, CDR1 is SGHTA and CDR2 is FQGTGA. The V segment lost 5 bases and the J segment 6 bases; nucleotides outside the gene matches: 9. CDR3 length: 17 residues. These data are taken from a study of CD8+CD57+ T cells in acquired aplastic anemia. Study-level information: Sorted cells (CD4+ and CD8+) yielded DNA amounts that averaged about 3.4 ug. Findings and limits, study-wide: The same twenty-nine CD8+ CDR3 sequences occurred in patients and in controls.

Patients included in sequencing had previously demonstrated CD8+CD57+ cell expansion by flow cytometry. The patients all had a severe acquired aplastic anemia diagnosis. No therapy had been given to the patients at the time of blood sampling. Profiling of TCR beta VDJ combinations and CDR3 sequences used genomic DNA as template. TCRdb re-called the reads through MiXCR, storing one row per CDR3 protein. Of over 250,000 distinct CDR3 sequences listed, roughly 61% were seen once; the top ten hold 1.3%. Sample: sorted CD4+, CD8+, or CD8+CD57+ T cells (not recorded which) from PBMCs. This TCR came from a human donor with aplastic anemia. This chain connects TRBV7-3 to TRBJ2-2, with 13 bases matching TRBD2. In nucleotides, the CDR3 is TGTGCCAGCAGCAGCCCAGGACTAGCGGGAGAGGCCGGGGAGCTGTTTTTT. Translation gives CASSSPGLAGEAGELFF.